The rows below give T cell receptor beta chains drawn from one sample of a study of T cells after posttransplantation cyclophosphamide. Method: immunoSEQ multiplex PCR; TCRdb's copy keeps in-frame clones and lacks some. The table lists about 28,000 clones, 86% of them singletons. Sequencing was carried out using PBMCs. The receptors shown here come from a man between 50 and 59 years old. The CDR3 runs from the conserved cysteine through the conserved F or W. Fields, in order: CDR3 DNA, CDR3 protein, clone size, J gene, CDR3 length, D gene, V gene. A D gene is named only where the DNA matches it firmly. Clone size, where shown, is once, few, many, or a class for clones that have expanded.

TGTGCCAGCAGCCCGCAGGGAAACTTCTACGAGCAGTACTTC | CASSPQGNFYEQYF | once | TRBJ2-7 | 14 | NA | TRBV14
TGTGCCTCGGAACGACTAGCGGGAACAGATACGCAGTATTTT | CASERLAGTDTQYF | NA | TRBJ2-3 | 14 | TRBD2 | TRBV7-7
TGCGCCAGCAGCCAAGGTCTAGCGGGCTTCTACGAGCAGTACTTC | CASSQGLAGFYEQYF | NA | TRBJ2-7 | 15 | TRBD2 | TRBV4-1
TGCGCCAGCAGCACGGAGGGACGCGTCAATTCACCCCTCCACTTT | CASSTEGRVNSPLHF | NA | TRBJ1-6 | 15 | NA | TRBV5-1
TGTGCCAGTAGTATACAGGGAAGAAACACTGAAGCTTTCTTT | CASSIQGRNTEAFF | few | TRBJ1-1 | 14 | NA | TRBV19
TGCGCCAGCAGCCAACAATATAGCGGGAGTGGAAACAATGAGCAGTTCTTC | CASSQQYSGSGNNEQFF | NA | TRBJ2-1 | 17 | TRBD2 | TRBV4-1
TGTGCCTGGGGGGGTAGGCGGGGGAGCACAGATACGCAGTATTTT | CAWGGRRGSTDTQYF | once | TRBJ2-3 | 15 | TRBD2 | TRBV30
TGTGCCACATTCGAGGGAGGCTATGGCTACACCTTC | CATFEGGYGYTF | NA | TRBJ1-2 | 12 | NA | TRBV6-1
TGTGCCAGCAGTGAAGCGCTAGAAGAGACCCAGTACTTC | CASSEALEETQYF | NA | TRBJ2-5 | 13 | NA | TRBV2
TGTGCCTGGAGTGGAAACCGGGACAGGGTATTCTCTGGGGCCAACGTCCTGACTTTC | CAWSGNRDRVFSGANVLTF | NA | TRBJ2-6 | 19 | TRBD1 | TRBV30
TGCGCCAGCAGCCGGGATTCACAGGGTACCGGGGAGCTGTTTTTT | CASSRDSQGTGELFF | once | TRBJ2-2 | 15 | NA | TRBV5-1
TGTGCCAGCAAGGGGAGCGGGAGGGACGGGGAGCTGTTTTTT | CASKGSGRDGELFF | once | TRBJ2-2 | 14 | TRBD2 | TRBV6-6
TGTGCCAGCAGCTTAGGGCAGACAAGCTCCTATAATTCACCCCTCCACTTT | CASSLGQTSSYNSPLHF | once | TRBJ1-6 | 17 | NA | TRBV7-9
TGTGCCAGCAGTACAAGACAGACACTCTCCTACGAGCAGTACTTC | CASSTRQTLSYEQYF | NA | TRBJ2-7 | 15 | NA | TRBV6-1
TGTGCCTGGGCCGGGACTAGCGTCTACAATGAGCAGTTCTTC | CAWAGTSVYNEQFF | NA | TRBJ2-1 | 14 | TRBD2 | TRBV30
TGTGCCAGCAGTTCCGGTGATGAGCAGTTCTTC | CASSSGDEQFF | few | TRBJ2-1 | 11 | NA | TRBV28
TGTGCCAGCTCACCACCTTCCCGTTCTATTGAGCAGTTCTTC | CASSPPSRSIEQFF | NA | TRBJ2-1 | 14 | NA | TRBV18
TGTGCCCAGAAGAGCGGGAGGAGGCAAGAGACCCAGTACTTC | CAQKSGRRQETQYF | NA | TRBJ2-5 | 14 | TRBD2 | TRBV30
TGTGCCAGTAGAATGGGACAGGGGGCTCCAGAGACCCAGTACTTC | CASRMGQGAPETQYF | NA | TRBJ2-5 | 15 | TRBD1 | TRBV19
TGTGCCAGCAGTGAATGGCGGATCGAAGGAGGCCCAGATACGCAGTATTTT | CASSEWRIEGGPDTQYF | NA | TRBJ2-3 | 17 | NA | TRBV25-1
TGTGCCAGCAGATTTCGGGGGGGGTCCTACAATGAGCAGTTCTTC | CASRFRGGSYNEQFF | NA | TRBJ2-1 | 15 | TRBD2 | TRBV2
TGTGCCAGCAGCCCCGAGAGTGGCAGGGGCGGCGGCTACACCTTC | CASSPESGRGGGYTF | NA | TRBJ1-2 | 15 | NA | TRBV7-3
TGTGCCAGCAGCTTTGCAGGGGGCTTAACCGGGGAGCTGTTTTTT | CASSFAGGLTGELFF | NA | TRBJ2-2 | 15 | TRBD1 | TRBV11-3
TGTGCCAGCAGCCAAGTTATGGCGGGGGGGTACCGTACGGATGAGCAGTTCTTC | CASSQVMAGGYRTDEQFF | NA | TRBJ2-1 | 18 | TRBD2 | TRBV14
TGTGCCTGGAATTCGGGGGAAAGAATCACCGGGGAGCTGTTTTTT | CAWNSGERITGELFF | NA | TRBJ2-2 | 15 | NA | TRBV30